Given below is one TCR beta chain in context. What it recognizes is unknown. Sample numbers ranged from 1 to 8 per patient, encompassing pretreatment and on-treatment collections. Libraries were prepared by immunoSEQ multiplex PCR; TCRdb keeps only in-frame clonotypes and omits some of them. This sample has approximately 26,000 clones; 65% to 90% occur once, and the top ten carry roughly 31%. The data originate from a study of PD-L1 blockade in urothelial cancer. Overall study context: Analyses were performed on blood at 3 weeks after treatment start (the second dose) and at 6 weeks. Blood samples had a median of 141,255 T cells. Study outcomes and limitations: Patients with below-median pretreatment blood clonality survived longer.

Trimming cost V 4 bases and J 5 bases; bases outside gene matches: 10. CDR1 is MNHEY and CDR2 is SVGAGI in the germline V gene. The CDR3 sequence is 16 residues long. This clonotype originated in a man aged 55 to 70 with urothelial cancer. V usage is TRBV6-5 and J usage is TRBJ2-5, with 10 positions matching TRBD2. The sequences come from PBMCs, collected around atezolizumab (anti-PD-L1) treatment. The DNA for the CDR3 is TGTGCCAGCAGTTCCGGGACTAGCGTTGGTTGGGAGACCCAGTACTTC. Protein: CASSSGTSVGWETQYF.